Listed below are T cell receptor beta chains from one sample, sequenced in a study of cytomegalovirus exposure and HLA in healthy donors. Assay: immunoSEQ multiplex PCR; the TCRdb copy retains only in-frame clones and omits some. The sample lists some 75,000 clones; under 80% were seen once. Sequenced sample: PBMCs. These receptors were taken from a man aged 18 to 30 in good health and CMV-seropositive. Both conserved end residues are part of each CDR3. The order of the fields is V gene, clone size, J gene, D gene, CDR3 protein, CDR3 DNA. A D gene is named only where the DNA matches it firmly. Clone size, where shown, is once, few, many, or a class for clones that have expanded.

v_gene: TRBV6-1; abundance: NA; j_gene: TRBJ2-1; d_gene: TRBD2; CDR3aa: CASSLLAGGPYEQFF; CDR3nt: TGTGCCAGCAGTTTACTAGCGGGAGGGCCCTATGAGCAGTTCTTC
v_gene: TRBV27; abundance: NA; j_gene: TRBJ1-5; d_gene: NA; CDR3aa: CASRPGQTHQPQHF; CDR3nt: TGTGCCAGCAGGCCCGGACAGACGCACCAGCCCCAGCATTTT
v_gene: TRBV5-8; abundance: NA; j_gene: TRBJ2-2; d_gene: TRBD2; CDR3aa: CASSPNGASGRIAGELFF; CDR3nt: TGTGCCAGCAGCCCTAACGGGGCCAGCGGGAGAATCGCCGGGGAGCTGTTTTTT
v_gene: TRBV4-2; abundance: NA; j_gene: TRBJ2-1; d_gene: TRBD2; CDR3aa: CASSPVAGGGHNEQFF; CDR3nt: TGTGCCAGCAGCCCCGTAGCGGGAGGAGGCCACAATGAGCAGTTCTTC
v_gene: TRBV4-1; abundance: NA; j_gene: TRBJ1-2; d_gene: NA; CDR3aa: CASSQTGLYGYTF; CDR3nt: TGCGCCAGCAGCCAGACAGGACTCTATGGCTACACCTTC
v_gene: TRBV5-4; abundance: NA; j_gene: TRBJ1-6; d_gene: NA; CDR3aa: CASSLKQEPLHF; CDR3nt: TGTGCCAGCAGCCTCAAACAGGAACCCCTCCACTTT
v_gene: TRBV2; abundance: few; j_gene: TRBJ1-1; d_gene: NA; CDR3aa: CASRVNTEAFF; CDR3nt: TGTGCCAGCCGGGTGAACACTGAAGCTTTCTTT
v_gene: TRBV15; abundance: NA; j_gene: TRBJ2-3; d_gene: NA; CDR3aa: CATSRVKGRDTQYF; CDR3nt: TGTGCCACCAGCAGAGTTAAGGGGAGGGATACGCAGTATTTT
v_gene: TRBV28; abundance: NA; j_gene: TRBJ2-2; d_gene: NA; CDR3aa: CASIPSGNTGELFF; CDR3nt: TGTGCCAGCATTCCCTCCGGGAACACCGGGGAGCTGTTTTTT
v_gene: TRBV13; abundance: NA; j_gene: TRBJ1-2; d_gene: NA; CDR3aa: CASSFSGYSGYTF; CDR3nt: TGTGCCAGCAGCTTTTCAGGGTACAGTGGCTACACCTTC
v_gene: TRBV15; abundance: NA; j_gene: TRBJ2-7; d_gene: NA; CDR3aa: CATSRDPGSEQYF; CDR3nt: TGTGCCACCAGCAGAGATCCCGGGAGTGAGCAGTACTTC
v_gene: TRBV5-4; abundance: few; j_gene: TRBJ2-1; d_gene: NA; CDR3aa: CASRTTPGLSMNEQFF; CDR3nt: TGTGCCAGTAGGACTACCCCGGGACTCAGTATGAATGAGCAGTTCTTC
v_gene: TRBV7-9; abundance: NA; j_gene: TRBJ1-1; d_gene: NA; CDR3aa: CASSLASRSSEAFF; CDR3nt: TGTGCCAGCAGCTTAGCTAGTCGGTCGTCTGAAGCTTTCTTT
v_gene: TRBV1; abundance: NA; j_gene: TRBJ1-2; d_gene: NA; CDR3aa: CTSSQESENYGYTF; CDR3nt: TGCACCAGCAGCCAAGAATCCGAGAACTATGGCTACACCTTC
v_gene: TRBV2; abundance: NA; j_gene: TRBJ2-1; d_gene: TRBD1; CDR3aa: CASSPDGTGGLNEQFF; CDR3nt: TGTGCCAGCAGCCCCGATGGGACAGGGGGCCTGAATGAGCAGTTCTTC
v_gene: TRBV2; abundance: NA; j_gene: TRBJ2-5; d_gene: NA; CDR3aa: CASRGTDSRRNF; CDR3nt: TGTGCCAGCAGGGGGACGGACAGCCGCAGGAACTTC
v_gene: TRBV7-8; abundance: NA; j_gene: TRBJ2-7; d_gene: TRBD1; CDR3aa: CASSLGRDRAAYEQYF; CDR3nt: TGTGCCAGCAGCTTAGGCCGGGACAGGGCAGCCTACGAGCAGTACTTC
v_gene: TRBV28; abundance: NA; j_gene: TRBJ1-2; d_gene: NA; CDR3aa: CATKSGALYGYTF; CDR3nt: TGTGCCACCAAAAGCGGGGCTCTCTATGGCTACACCTTC
v_gene: TRBV6-6; abundance: once; j_gene: TRBJ1-3; d_gene: NA; CDR3aa: CASTSISAGRNTIYF; CDR3nt: TGTGCCAGCACCTCCATATCCGCAGGCAGAAACACCATATATTTT
v_gene: TRBV11-2; abundance: once; j_gene: TRBJ2-7; d_gene: TRBD1; CDR3aa: CASSLDKGTGYEQYF; CDR3nt: TGTGCCAGCAGCTTAGATAAAGGGACAGGCTACGAGCAGTACTTC
v_gene: TRBV11-1; abundance: NA; j_gene: TRBJ1-1; d_gene: NA; CDR3aa: CASSRTQGVEAFF; CDR3nt: TGTGCCAGCAGCCGCACACAGGGTGTTGAAGCTTTCTTT
v_gene: TRBV6-5; abundance: NA; j_gene: TRBJ1-2; d_gene: NA; CDR3aa: CASLANYGYTF; CDR3nt: TGTGCCAGCCTTGCGAACTATGGCTACACCTTC
v_gene: TRBV28; abundance: NA; j_gene: TRBJ2-2; d_gene: TRBD1; CDR3aa: CASSFWGLSAGTGNTGELFF; CDR3nt: TGTGCCAGCAGTTTTTGGGGACTTTCCGCCGGGACAGGGAACACCGGGGAGCTGTTTTTT
v_gene: TRBV7-9; abundance: NA; j_gene: TRBJ2-6; d_gene: NA; CDR3aa: CASSLGSAGGTSGANVLTF; CDR3nt: TGTGCCAGCAGCTTAGGTTCGGCAGGGGGGACCTCTGGGGCCAACGTCCTGACTTTC
v_gene: TRBV13; abundance: NA; j_gene: TRBJ2-5; d_gene: NA; CDR3aa: CASSQKETQYF; CDR3nt: TGTGCCAGCAGTCAAAAAGAGACCCAGTACTTC
v_gene: TRBV6-1; abundance: few; j_gene: TRBJ2-7; d_gene: TRBD1; CDR3aa: CASFGDRSSYEQYF; CDR3nt: TGTGCCAGCTTTGGGGACAGGAGCTCCTACGAGCAGTACTTC
v_gene: TRBV4-1; abundance: NA; j_gene: TRBJ2-3; d_gene: TRBD2; CDR3aa: CASSQDLAGGGTQYF; CDR3nt: TGCGCCAGCAGCCAAGATCTAGCGGGAGGGGGTACGCAGTATTTT
v_gene: TRBV20-1; abundance: NA; j_gene: TRBJ2-7; d_gene: NA; CDR3aa: CSARNPSEQYF; CDR3nt: TGCAGTGCCAGGAATCCGTCCGAGCAGTACTTC
v_gene: TRBV15; abundance: NA; j_gene: TRBJ2-1; d_gene: TRBD2; CDR3aa: CATRRLAENEQFF; CDR3nt: TGTGCCACCAGGCGGCTAGCGGAAAATGAGCAGTTCTTC
v_gene: TRBV5-1; abundance: NA; j_gene: TRBJ2-3; d_gene: NA; CDR3aa: CASSPTLSTDTQYF; CDR3nt: TGCGCCAGCAGCCCAACCCTAAGCACAGATACGCAGTATTTT
v_gene: TRBV6-5; abundance: NA; j_gene: TRBJ1-2; d_gene: NA; CDR3aa: CASSYGGGYGYTF; CDR3nt: TGTGCCAGCAGTTACGGAGGTGGCTATGGCTACACCTTC
v_gene: TRBV14; abundance: once; j_gene: TRBJ1-2; d_gene: NA; CDR3aa: CASSRGGYGYTF; CDR3nt: TGTGCCAGCAGCCGAGGGGGATATGGCTACACCTTC
v_gene: TRBV9; abundance: NA; j_gene: TRBJ2-5; d_gene: TRBD1; CDR3aa: CASSRGRWETQYF; CDR3nt: TGTGCCAGCAGTAGGGGGCGTTGGGAGACCCAGTACTTC
v_gene: TRBV5-1; abundance: NA; j_gene: TRBJ1-5; d_gene: TRBD1; CDR3aa: CASSPGTGDRNQPQHF; CDR3nt: TGCGCCAGCAGCCCTGGGACAGGGGATCGCAATCAGCCCCAGCATTTT
v_gene: TRBV18; abundance: NA; j_gene: TRBJ1-5; d_gene: NA; CDR3aa: CASSPRVQGGQPQHF; CDR3nt: TGTGCCAGCTCACCACGGGTACAGGGCGGCCAGCCCCAGCATTTT
v_gene: TRBV9; abundance: NA; j_gene: TRBJ2-1; d_gene: NA; CDR3aa: CASSVGATEQFF; CDR3nt: TGTGCCAGCAGCGTAGGAGCTACTGAGCAGTTCTTC
v_gene: TRBV6-6; abundance: NA; j_gene: TRBJ2-1; d_gene: NA; CDR3aa: CASRPRAAGNNEQFF; CDR3nt: TGTGCCAGCAGGCCCCGAGCGGCAGGCAACAATGAGCAGTTCTTC
v_gene: TRBV10-3; abundance: NA; j_gene: TRBJ2-1; d_gene: TRBD1; CDR3aa: CAISGTEKYNEQFF; CDR3nt: TGTGCCATCAGCGGGACAGAGAAATACAACGAGCAGTTCTTC
v_gene: TRBV15; abundance: NA; j_gene: TRBJ1-5; d_gene: TRBD1; CDR3aa: CATSTNRGGQPQHF; CDR3nt: TGTGCCACCAGCACGAACAGGGGAGGACAGCCCCAGCATTTT
v_gene: TRBV6-5; abundance: NA; j_gene: TRBJ2-5; d_gene: TRBD2; CDR3aa: CASSSSGRARETQYF; CDR3nt: TGTGCCAGCAGTTCGAGCGGGAGGGCCCGGGAGACCCAGTACTTC
v_gene: TRBV28; abundance: few; j_gene: TRBJ1-1; d_gene: NA; CDR3aa: CASSLEDLDTEAFF; CDR3nt: TGTGCCAGCAGTTTAGAGGATTTAGACACTGAAGCTTTCTTT
v_gene: TRBV28; abundance: NA; j_gene: TRBJ2-2; d_gene: TRBD1; CDR3aa: CASRQGDNTGELFF; CDR3nt: TGTGCCAGCCGACAGGGGGATAACACCGGGGAGCTGTTTTTT
v_gene: TRBV7-9; abundance: NA; j_gene: TRBJ1-2; d_gene: TRBD1; CDR3aa: CASSNSGTGVDGYTF; CDR3nt: TGTGCCAGCAGCAACTCCGGGACAGGGGTGGATGGCTACACCTTC
v_gene: TRBV5-1; abundance: NA; j_gene: TRBJ2-5; d_gene: TRBD1; CDR3aa: CASSLQGAQETQYF; CDR3nt: TGCGCCAGCAGCTTGCAGGGGGCGCAGGAGACCCAGTACTTC
v_gene: TRBV11-2; abundance: NA; j_gene: TRBJ2-1; d_gene: TRBD2; CDR3aa: CASSQGLAGGHEQFF; CDR3nt: TGTGCCAGCAGCCAGGGACTAGCGGGAGGCCATGAGCAGTTCTTC
v_gene: TRBV28; abundance: NA; j_gene: TRBJ1-1; d_gene: NA; CDR3aa: CASSPQWTEAFF; CDR3nt: TGTGCCAGCAGCCCTCAGTGGACTGAAGCTTTCTTT
v_gene: TRBV7-8; abundance: NA; j_gene: TRBJ2-7; d_gene: NA; CDR3aa: CASSSASSLFYEQYF; CDR3nt: TGTGCCAGCAGCTCCGCCTCGTCCCTATTCTACGAGCAGTACTTC
v_gene: TRBV5-1; abundance: NA; j_gene: TRBJ1-1; d_gene: NA; CDR3aa: CASRNSNTEAFF; CDR3nt: TGCGCCAGCAGGAACTCGAACACTGAAGCTTTCTTT
v_gene: TRBV4-1; abundance: NA; j_gene: TRBJ1-5; d_gene: NA; CDR3aa: CASSFRAGIGQPQHF; CDR3nt: TGCGCCAGCAGCTTTCGTGCAGGGATCGGTCAGCCCCAGCATTTT
v_gene: TRBV25-1; abundance: NA; j_gene: TRBJ2-2; d_gene: NA; CDR3aa: CASSGYTAGELFF; CDR3nt: TGTGCCAGCAGTGGATACACGGCCGGGGAGCTGTTTTTT
v_gene: TRBV10-3; abundance: NA; j_gene: TRBJ1-1; d_gene: NA; CDR3aa: CAIRGAERLNTEAFF; CDR3nt: TGTGCCATCAGAGGGGCCGAACGATTGAACACTGAAGCTTTCTTT
v_gene: TRBV4-1; abundance: NA; j_gene: TRBJ2-3; d_gene: NA; CDR3aa: CASSRWDTSTDTQYF; CDR3nt: TGCGCCAGCAGCCGTTGGGACACCAGCACAGATACGCAGTATTTT
v_gene: TRBV6-5; abundance: NA; j_gene: TRBJ1-5; d_gene: NA; CDR3aa: CASSPSMAPYQPQHF; CDR3nt: TGTGCCAGCAGCCCCTCAATGGCACCTTATCAGCCCCAGCATTTT
v_gene: TRBV28; abundance: NA; j_gene: TRBJ2-2; d_gene: NA; CDR3aa: CASRGSRTGELFF; CDR3nt: TGTGCCAGCAGGGGGAGTCGCACCGGGGAGCTGTTTTTT